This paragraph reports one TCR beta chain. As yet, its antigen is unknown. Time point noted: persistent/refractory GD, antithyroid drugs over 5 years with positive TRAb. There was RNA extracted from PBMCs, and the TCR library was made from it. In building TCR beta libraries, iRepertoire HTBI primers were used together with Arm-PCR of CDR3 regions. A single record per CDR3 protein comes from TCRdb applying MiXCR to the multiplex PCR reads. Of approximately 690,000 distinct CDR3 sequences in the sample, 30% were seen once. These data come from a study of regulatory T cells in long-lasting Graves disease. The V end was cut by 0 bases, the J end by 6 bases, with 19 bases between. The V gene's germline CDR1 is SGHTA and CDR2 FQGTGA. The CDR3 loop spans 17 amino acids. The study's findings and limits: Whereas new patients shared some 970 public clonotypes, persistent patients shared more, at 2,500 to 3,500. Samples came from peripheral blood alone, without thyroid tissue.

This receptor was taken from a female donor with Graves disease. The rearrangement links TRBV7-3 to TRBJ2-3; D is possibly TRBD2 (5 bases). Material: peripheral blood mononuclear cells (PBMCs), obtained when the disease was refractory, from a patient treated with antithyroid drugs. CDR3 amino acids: CASSLTSRAEGADTQYF. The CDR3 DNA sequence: TGTGCCAGCAGCTTAACCAGTAGGGCAGAGGGAGCGGATACGCAGTATTTT.